This passage covers 25 T cell receptor beta chains from one sample sequenced in a study of blood T cell repertoires in COVID-19. The assay was immunoSEQ multiplex PCR, and TCRdb's table has in-frame clones only and misses some. The data contain some 140,000 clones, 70% to 90% of them singletons. Sequenced material: peripheral blood. The receptors were gathered from a woman aged 45-59 years who had recovered from COVID-19.

The chain couples TRBV18 to TRBJ1-1, with a weak D call TRBD1 (5 bases). The germline V gene has CDR1 KGHSH and CDR2 LQKENI. Between the trimmed V and J ends, which lost 3 bases and 6 bases, there was a span of 14 bases. The CDR3 covers 14 residues. CDR3 amino acids: CASSPGRVGAEAFF. The CDR3 region has the DNA TGTGCCAGCTCACCGGGCAGGGTAGGGGCTGAAGCTTTCTTT.

V and J are TRBV5-1 and TRBJ1-1; 9 positions agree with TRBD1. The germline V gene has CDR1 SGHRS and CDR2 YFSETQ. The CDR3 totals 14 residues. With 0 bases clipped from V and 10 bases from J, the junction kept 7 bases outside the gene matches. The CDR3 protein is CASSLGGQGKGAFF. CDR3 bases: TGCGCCAGCAGCTTGGGGGGACAGGGCAAGGGAGCTTTCTTT. Together with reference TRBV5-1 and TRBJ1-1, the CDR3 gives the full variable domain: KAGVTQTPRYLIKTRGQQVTLSCSPISGHRSVSWYQQTPGQGLQFLFEYFSETQRNKGNFPGRFSGRQFSNSRSEMNVSTLELGDSALYLCASSLGGQGKGAFFGQGTRLTVV.

This chain joins TRBV2 and TRBJ2-6; 10 bases are a match to TRBD2. Germline loops: CDR1 SNHLY, CDR2 FYNNEI. The CDR3 is 18 residues long. J was trimmed by 0 bases and V by 6 bases; bases with no gene match: 8. The CDR3 sequence is CASSHGLAVYSGANVLTF. For the CDR3, the DNA is TGTGCCAGCAGCCACGGACTAGCGGTTTACTCTGGGGCCAACGTCCTGACTTTC.

The sample holds one count of this clone. The chain joins TRBV30 to TRBJ2-7; 8 positions match TRBD2. The V gene's germline CDR1 is GTSNPN and CDR2 SVGIG (reference sequence). The CDR3 is 15 residues long. After removal of 3 bases from V and 4 bases from J, the junction contained 11 bases not matched to a gene. This CDR3 reads CAWSPLAVPPYEQYF. The CDR3 region has the DNA TGTGCCTGGAGCCCACTAGCGGTTCCCCCATACGAGCAGTACTTC.

This sequence joins TRBV7-3 and TRBJ2-2; 11 nucleotides agree with TRBD2. Germline V CDR1 and CDR2: SGHTA, FQGTGA. V was pared by 3 bases and J by 2 bases, with 5 bases of the junction left unmatched. The CDR3 spans 17 residues. The CDR3 DNA is TGTGCCAGCAGCTTCCTAGCGGGGGGCCCTAACACCGGGGAGCTGTTTTTT. Protein: CASSFLAGGPNTGELFF.

The genes are TRBV7-9 and TRBJ2-3, with 12 bases matching TRBD2. Per the germline V gene, CDR1 is SEHNR and CDR2 is FQNEAQ (reference sequence). The CDR3 consists of 16 residues. V trimming: 2 bases; J trimming: 4 bases; junction bases outside the gene matches: 4. The CDR3 protein is CASSLLPSGRADTQYF. CDR3 in DNA: TGTGCCAGCAGCTTACTTCCTAGCGGGAGGGCAGATACGCAGTATTTT. Variable domain in full (rest from reference TRBV7-9 and TRBJ2-3): DTGVSQNPRHKITKRGQNVTFRCDPISEHNRLYWYRQTLGQGPEFLTYFQNEAQLEKSRLLSDRFSAERPKGSFSTLEIQRTEQGDSAMYLCASSLLPSGRADTQYFGPGTRLTVL.

The chain couples TRBV5-1 to TRBJ2-3; possible D gene TRBD2, 7 bases. V lost 2 bases to trimming and J lost 1 base, with 11 bases between them. Germline CDR1 is SGHRS and CDR2 is YFSETQ. This CDR3 spans 15 amino acids. CDR3 loop: CASSFAGAGTDTQYF. In nucleotides, the CDR3 is TGCGCCAGCAGCTTCGCGGGGGCAGGCACAGATACGCAGTATTTT.

The rearrangement links TRBV18 to TRBJ2-1, with TRBD2 identical over 7 bases. The CDR3 sequence is 15 residues long. J gave up 8 bases and V 1 base, and 8 bases lay outside the gene matches. Germline assignment: CDR1 KGHSH and CDR2 LQKENI. CDR3 in amino acids: CASSPLAGVVDEQFF. The CDR3 region has the DNA TGTGCCAGCTCACCACTGGCGGGAGTGGTTGATGAGCAGTTCTTC.

Here the CDR3 DNA reads TGTGCCAGCTCATCCCCTAGCGGGAGGATGTTAAATGAGCAGTTCTTC. It translates to CASSSPSGRMLNEQFF. This chain connects TRBV18 to TRBJ2-1, with 11 bases lining up with TRBD2. V lost 5 bases and J lost 7; bases outside the gene matches: 10. Per germline, CDR1 KGHSH and CDR2 LQKENI. This CDR3 region has 16 residues.

V usage is TRBV13 and J usage is TRBJ2-7; D is possibly TRBD2 (6 bases). CDR3 size: 18 residues. V lost 0 bases and J lost 5, with 23 bases in between. Germline V gives CDR1 PRHDT, CDR2 FYEKMQ (reference sequence). The CDR3 loop reads CASSLGGGSFSRGHEQYF. CDR3 coding DNA: TGTGCCAGCAGCTTAGGCGGGGGTAGCTTCAGTAGGGGCCACGAGCAGTACTTC.

The genes are TRBV3-1 (or the pseudogene TRBV3-2) and TRBJ2-1; 13 bases are a match to TRBD2. After removal of 1 base from V and 4 bases from J, the junction contained 1 base not matched to a gene. The CDR3 extends over 16 amino acids. Looked up from germline, CDR1 is LGHDT and CDR2 is YNNKEL (reference sequence). DNA for the CDR3: TGTGCCAGCAGCCAAGCGACTAGCGGGGGGTACAATGAGCAGTTCTTC. Protein sequence: CASSQATSGGYNEQFF.

As DNA, the CDR3 is TGTGCCAGCAGCTACTACACAGGGACTACCACCGGGGAGCTGTTTTTT. Amino acids: CASSYYTGTTTGELFF. The chain uses TRBV7-8 and TRBJ2-2; a possible D gene is TRBD2 (7 bases). V shed 4 bases and J shed 4 bases, with 16 bases lying between them. The CDR3 consists of 16 residues. Germline CDR1 and CDR2: SGHVS and FQNEAQ.

The chain uses TRBV18 and TRBJ1-2; tentative D call: TRBD1 (6 bases). Between the trimmed V and J ends, which lost 3 bases and 3 bases, there was a span of 14 bases. Germline CDR1 reads KGHSH; CDR2 reads LQKENI. This CDR3 spans 15 amino acids. DNA for the CDR3: TGTGCCAGCTCACCGAACTCCGGGACACACTATGGCTACACCTTC. It codes for CASSPNSGTHYGYTF.

J is TRBJ1-4 and V is TRBV21-1. TRBV21-1 is recorded as a pseudogene. CDR3 length equals 19 residues. The CDR3 is CASSKEGQAPAGVGEKLFF. CDR3 in DNA: TGTGCCAGCAGCAAAGAGGGTCAGGCCCCCGCGGGCGTGGGTGAAAAACTGTTTTTT.

The chain joins TRBV4-3 to TRBJ2-4, with D possibly being TRBD2 (5 bases). V was pared by 0 bases and J by 0 bases, with 15 bases between. Germline V gene sequence: CDR1 LGHNA, CDR2 YSLEER. The CDR3 length is 18 residues. DNA for the CDR3: TGCGCCAGCAGCCAAGATAGGTTCAGCGGACTAGCCAAAAACATTCAGTACTTC. Amino acids: CASSQDRFSGLAKNIQYF.

This sequence joins TRBV4-3 and TRBJ2-2; no reliable D call. V dropped 0 bases and J dropped 4 bases, with 3 bases sitting between them. The CDR3 runs 13 residues. Germline CDR1 LGHNA, CDR2 YSLEER. Here the CDR3 DNA reads TGCGCCAGCAGCCAAGACAGCACCGGGGAGCTGTTTTTT. It encodes CASSQDSTGELFF.

J is TRBJ2-7 and V is TRBV4-1, with 11 bases fitting TRBD1. This CDR3 has 15 residues. Per germline, CDR1 MGHRA and CDR2 YSYEKL. Trimming cost V 1 base and J 5 bases; bases outside gene matches: 4. CDR3 bases: TGCGCCAGCAGCCAAGTCGGACAGGGGGCTAACGAGCAGTACTTC. It codes for CASSQVGQGANEQYF.

V gene TRBV24-1 combines with J gene TRBJ2-7, with 7 bases matching TRBD2. V lost 5 bases to trimming and J lost 6 bases; unmatched junction nucleotides: 3. CDR3 length equals 12 residues. CDR1 KGHDR and CDR2 SFDVKD come from the germline V gene. CDR3 loop: CATSAPGGEQYF. CDR3 bases: TGTGCCACCAGTGCCCCGGGGGGCGAGCAGTACTTC.

J is TRBJ2-1 and V is TRBV18; no firm D call. The ends were cut back, 2 bases at V and 5 bases at J, with 4 bases in the middle. CDR1 and CDR2 from the germline V gene are KGHSH and LQKENI. This CDR3 region has 12 residues. CDR3 coding DNA: TGTGCCAGCTCACCAGCGGACAATGAGCAGTTCTTC. This encodes CASSPADNEQFF.

This clone was seen only a few times. The chain uses TRBV7-8 and TRBJ1-2; D perhaps matches TRBD1 (6 bases). The CDR3 spans 17 residues. Deletions cut 5 bases from V and 0 bases from J, with 19 bases between. Germline V lookup: CDR1 SGHVS, CDR2 FQNEAQ. In DNA, the CDR3 is TGTGCCAGCAGCCTCCGGGACATGCCCGGAGCTAACTATGGCTACACCTTC. It translates to CASSLRDMPGANYGYTF.

The chain joins TRBV30 to TRBJ2-5, with no clear D. The CDR3 totals 14 residues. With 2 bases removed from V and 2 bases from J, the gap between germline ends came to 12 bases. CDR1 and CDR2 from the germline V gene are GTSNPN and SVGIG (reference sequence). The CDR3 spells CAWSNWARQETQYF. Written as DNA, the CDR3 is TGTGCCTGGAGTAACTGGGCTCGTCAAGAGACCCAGTACTTC.

The rearrangement uses TRBV28 and TRBJ2-1; 9 bases line up with TRBD2. The CDR3 has 15 residues. The V gene end was trimmed by 3 bases and the J gene end by 7 bases; junction bases not matched to a gene: 7. Germline CDR1 is MDHEN and CDR2 is SYDVKM. CDR3 region: CASSFWREGPNEQFF. DNA for the CDR3: TGTGCCAGCAGTTTCTGGCGGGAGGGCCCAAATGAGCAGTTCTTC.

The chain couples TRBV20-1 to TRBJ2-3; D perhaps matches TRBD2 (5 bases). The germline CDR1 and CDR2 sequences are DFQATT and SNEGSKA (reference sequence). This CDR3 has 12 amino acids. The V and J ends lost 3 bases and 4 bases respectively, with 8 bases between them. This CDR3 reads CSASALADTQYF. CDR3 DNA: TGCAGTGCTAGTGCACTAGCAGATACGCAGTATTTT.

This clone was recorded at least ten times. The chain is built from TRBV2 and TRBJ1-5; D uncertain. Germline V gene data show CDR1 as SNHLY and CDR2 as FYNNEI. CDR3 length: 13 amino acids. V lost 4 bases to trimming and J lost 6 bases, with 10 bases between them. The CDR3: CASSAVETQPQHF. CDR3 nucleotides: TGTGCCAGCAGTGCGGTAGAAACTCAGCCCCAGCATTTT.

The rearrangement uses TRBV10-3 and TRBJ2-7; 10 bases are shared with TRBD1. Germline V gives CDR1 ENHRY, CDR2 SYGVKD. J gave up 7 bases and V 6 bases, and 9 bases lay outside the gene matches. This CDR3 has 14 residues. CDR3 protein: CAISRTGGSGEQYF. CDR3 in DNA: TGTGCCATCAGCAGGACAGGGGGGTCCGGGGAGCAGTACTTC.